Reported below is one T cell receptor (beta chain). This sample is drawn from a study of blood T cell repertoires in COVID-19. Profiled with immunoSEQ multiplex PCR; TCRdb holds only in-frame clones, not every one. The sample yields around 140,000 clones, about 85% seen once. The CDR3 covers 13 residues. With 2 bases removed from V and 9 bases from J, the gap between germline ends came to 11 bases. CDR1 and CDR2 (germline): MNHEY, SVGEGT. This clonotype was obtained from a human donor with COVID-19, enrolled during active disease. The donor label of this sample is uncertain. The chain couples TRBV6-2 or TRBV6-3 to TRBJ2-4; maybe TRBD1 (6 bases). What was sequenced was peripheral blood. The CDR3 loop reads CASSYPGVGIQYF. In nucleotides, the CDR3 is TGTGCCAGCAGTTACCCAGGGGTGGGCATTCAGTACTTC.